This paragraph covers one TCR beta chain sequence. The source of the sample is a study of blood T cell repertoires in COVID-19. Study-level background: Acute-phase and convalescent COVID-19 samples originated in the United States, Italy and Spain. The analysed material was cDNA or gDNA that came from T cells, B-cell-depleted T cells, or PBMCs.

Authors' analysis steps: Using reference gene primer amplification, nucleated cell counts were estimated. Sequencing was performed with immunoSEQ multiplex PCR; in TCRdb, only in-frame clones are kept and a portion is missing. Clone size and V and J calls were adopted from that table, with D and trimming inferred from the DNA. Here the sample spans approximately 430,000 clones, around 86% being singletons. Trimming stripped 6 bases from V and 6 bases from J, with 21 bases between. There are 15 residues in the CDR3. Germline V CDR1 and CDR2: MNHEY, SVGAGI. The receptor comes from a young woman with active or convalescent COVID-19. Sequencing used peripheral blood. The chain combines TRBV6-5 with TRBJ2-7, with D tentatively TRBD2 (5 bases). Written as DNA, the CDR3 is TGTGCCAGCAGCTCCGACTCTAGCCCCCTAGGCGAGCAGTACTTC. It codes for CASSSDSSPLGEQYF.